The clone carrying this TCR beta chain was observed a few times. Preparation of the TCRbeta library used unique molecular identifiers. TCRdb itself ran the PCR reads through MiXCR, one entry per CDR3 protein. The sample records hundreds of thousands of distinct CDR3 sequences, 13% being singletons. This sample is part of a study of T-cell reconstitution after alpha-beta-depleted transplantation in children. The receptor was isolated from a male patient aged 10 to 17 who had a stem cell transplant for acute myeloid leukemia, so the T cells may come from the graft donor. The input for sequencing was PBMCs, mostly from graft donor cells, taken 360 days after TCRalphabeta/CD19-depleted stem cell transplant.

The CDR3 DNA is TGTGCCAGCAGCTTATACCCCCCGGCCCGCTCCTACGAGCAGTACTTC. This translates into CASSLYPPARSYEQYF. The chain has TRBV7-6 and TRBJ2-7; D gene uncertain. The germline V and J ends were trimmed by 2 bases and 0 bases, with 14 bases remaining between them. Germline loops: CDR1 SGHVS, CDR2 FNYEAQ. The CDR3 is made up of 16 amino acids.